The 29 T cell receptor beta chains given below trace back to one sample, sequenced in a study of blood T cells in healthy people across ages. Primed by a sample-barcoded 5' primer and a J-beta primer mix, a second PCR proceeded for about 7 to 12 cycles. MiXCR, run by TCRdb on the 5' RACE reads, gives a single entry per CDR3 protein. The sample records 1.2 million to 1.5 million distinct CDR3 sequences, around 39% being singletons. Specimen: blood. The receptors stem from a woman younger than 35 in good health.

The chain joins TRBV6-1 to TRBJ1-2; D gene unclear. The CDR3 length is 14 residues. Trimming removed 2 bases from V and 0 bases from J, with 7 bases in between. Germline assignment: CDR1 MNHNS and CDR2 SASEGT. The CDR3 DNA follows: TGTGCCAGCAGTGAACGGCTGTCTAACTATGGCTACACCTTC. It encodes CASSERLSNYGYTF.

This clonotype was recorded many times. The chain couples TRBV7-2 to TRBJ2-3; D gene ambiguous. Germline V lookup: CDR1 SGHTA, CDR2 FQGNSA. The CDR3 has 15 residues. V dropped 0 bases and J dropped 0 bases, with 7 bases sitting between them. Written as DNA, the CDR3 is TGTGCCAGCAGCTTAGCGGCCCCTAGCACAGATACGCAGTATTTT. Amino acid sequence: CASSLAAPSTDTQYF.

The chain is built from TRBV2 and TRBJ2-6, with a tentative D call TRBD1 (5 bases). Germline CDR1 SNHLY, CDR2 FYNNEI. The CDR3 runs to 14 residues. Trimming took 7 bases from V and 0 from J, leaving 7 bases between them. The CDR3 here is CASTRASGANVLTF. CDR3 coding DNA: TGTGCCAGCACCAGGGCCTCTGGGGCCAACGTCCTGACTTTC. Drawing the rest from reference TRBV2 and TRBJ2-6, the complete variable domain is EPEVTQTPSHQVTQMGQEVILRCVPISNHLYFYWYRQILGQKVEFLVSFYNNEISEKSEIFDDQFSVERPDGSNFTLKIRSTKLEDSAMYFCASTRASGANVLTFGAGSRLTVL.

The chain employs TRBV27 and TRBJ2-1, with 8 bases identical to TRBD1. The CDR3 covers 15 residues. Germline values: CDR1 MNHEY, CDR2 SMNVEV (reference sequence). V was clipped by 4 bases and J by 15 bases; unmatched bases: 17. The chain's CDR3 is CASSSGGTGGRERFF. CDR3 sequence (DNA): TGTGCCAGCAGTTCAGGCGGGACAGGAGGTCGGGAAAGGTTCTTC.

This chain uses TRBV9 with TRBJ1-1; D unclear. The CDR3 length is 13 residues. V was shortened by 0 bases and J by 4 bases, with 7 bases between the two germline ends. CDR1 and CDR2 (germline): SGDLS, YYNGEE. The CDR3 sequence is CASSVDLGTEAFF. In DNA form, the CDR3 reads TGTGCCAGCAGCGTAGACCTGGGCACTGAAGCTTTCTTT. Full variable domain (remainder filled in from reference TRBV9 and TRBJ1-1): DSGVTQTPKHLITATGQRVTLRCSPRSGDLSVYWYQQSLDQGLQFLIQYYNGEERAKGNILERFSAQQFPDLHSELNLSSLELGDSALYFCASSVDLGTEAFFGQGTRLTVV.

This rearrangement joins TRBV3-1 to TRBJ1-5; the match to TRBD1 covers 10 bases. The CDR3 consists of 20 residues. Germline V lookup: CDR1 LGHDT, CDR2 YNNKEL (reference sequence). Trimming removed 2 bases from V and 0 bases from J; junction bases left unmatched: 13. The CDR3 DNA reads TGTGCCAGCAGCCAATCTTGGGACAGGGGCGTTCCGAATAGCAATCAGCCCCAGCATTTT. It yields the protein CASSQSWDRGVPNSNQPQHF.

This clonotype was counted a few times. The gene calls are TRBV20-1 and TRBJ2-7, with 9 bases that match TRBD2. V lost 1 base to trimming and J lost 3 bases; unmatched junction nucleotides: 10. There are 16 residues in the CDR3. Germline assignment: CDR1 DFQATT and CDR2 SNEGSKA (reference sequence). In DNA form, the CDR3 reads TGCAGTGCTAGAGTGTCTAGCGGGAATAACTACTACGAGCAGTACTTC. It codes for CSARVSSGNNYYEQYF.

This clonotype was picked up a small number of times. The V gene is TRBV12-3 or TRBV12-4, the J gene TRBJ2-1; D is unresolved. V was cut by 4 bases and J by 8 bases, with 6 bases left in between. The CDR3 has 11 amino acids. The CDR3 region is CASSSAYEQFF. In DNA form, the CDR3 reads TGTGCCAGCAGTTCCGCTTATGAGCAGTTCTTC.

The rearrangement links TRBV10-3 to TRBJ2-2, with 7 bases fitting TRBD2. In germline, CDR1 is ENHRY, CDR2 SYGVKD. The V and J ends lost 2 bases and 0 bases, in that order; junction bases with no gene match: 0. The CDR3 consists of 15 residues. The CDR3 DNA is TGTGCCATCAGTGAGCGGGGGGCGAACACCGGGGAGCTGTTTTTT. It is translated as CAISERGANTGELFF.

Notes on this clonotype: One end of the junction does not line up with germline, which may come from a read error. The V gene is TRBV13, the J gene TRBJ2-7, with D perhaps TRBD1 (5 bases). The germline V gene encodes CDR1 PRHDT and CDR2 FYEKMQ (reference sequence). The CDR3 sequence is 14 residues long. The CDR3 DNA sequence: TGTGCCAGCAGCGTAGGGGTCAGTCCCTACGAGCAGTACTTC. Translating gives CASSVGVSPYEQYF.

The gene calls are TRBV4-1 and TRBJ2-1; D not certain. V dropped 0 bases and J dropped 8 bases, with 17 bases sitting between them. Germline CDR1 MGHRA, CDR2 YSYEKL. The length of the CDR3 is 16 residues. The CDR3 coding sequence is TGCGCCAGCAGCCAAGACCAACCACCGAGCCCTGATGAGCAGTTCTTC. Translating gives CASSQDQPPSPDEQFF.

This clonotype was seen only a few times. The V gene is TRBV9, the J gene TRBJ2-3; the D is unclear. Germline V lookup: CDR1 SGDLS, CDR2 YYNGEE. Trimming took off 3 bases at V and 4 bases at J, with 9 bases between the two ends. The CDR3 sequence is 13 residues long. In DNA form, the CDR3 reads TGTGCCAGCAGCGACGTTACATCAGATACGCAGTATTTT. Translated: CASSDVTSDTQYF.

This chain uses TRBV25-1 with TRBJ2-3; no clear D. V was cut by 1 base and J by 4 bases, with 9 bases left in between. Germline values: CDR1 MGHDK, CDR2 SYGVNS. CDR3 size: 14 residues. The CDR3 DNA reads TGTGCCAGCAGTGAATGGCTAGGCGCAGATACGCAGTATTTT. Protein sequence: CASSEWLGADTQYF.

The chain uses TRBV20-1 and TRBJ2-1; TRBD1 agrees at 8 bases. CDR1 DFQATT and CDR2 SNEGSKA come from the germline V gene (reference sequence). Trimming cost V 5 bases and J 13 bases; bases outside gene matches: 16. CDR3 size: 14 residues. CDR3 protein: CSALRQGNQETQFF. The CDR3 region has the DNA TGCAGTGCTCTGAGACAGGGGAATCAAGAGACCCAGTTCTTC.

The chain combines TRBV28 with TRBJ1-3; possible D gene TRBD1, 5 bases. Trimming took 6 bases from V and 2 from J, leaving 11 bases between them. Germline lookup yields CDR1 MDHEN and CDR2 SYDVKM. The CDR3 covers 14 residues. This chain's CDR3 is CASRLGGTGNTIYF. The DNA of the CDR3 is TGTGCCAGCAGGTTGGGGGGGACTGGAAACACCATATATTTT.

This sequence joins TRBV4-1 and TRBJ1-1; TRBD1 matches 7 bases. Germline CDR1 and CDR2: MGHRA and YSYEKL. This CDR3 spans 16 amino acids. Losses at the gene ends were 2 bases for V and 4 bases for J; bases not matched to a gene: 10. CDR3 sequence: CASSQMVLTGFTEAFF. As DNA, the CDR3 is TGCGCCAGCAGCCAAATGGTCCTGACAGGGTTCACTGAAGCTTTCTTT.

This chain joins TRBV27 and TRBJ2-5, with no clear D. Trimming took 1 base from V and 11 from J, leaving 17 bases between them. This CDR3 is built from 14 residues. CDR1 is MNHEY, CDR2 SMNVEV, per germline (reference sequence). The CDR3 loop is CASSLLTPVDEQYF. As DNA, the CDR3 is TGTGCCAGCAGTTTATTAACCCCCGTCGATGAGCAGTACTTC.

The chain joins TRBV28 to TRBJ2-5, with 10 bases identical to TRBD1. This CDR3 has 17 residues. Germline V CDR1 and CDR2: MDHEN, SYDVKM. J lost 5 bases, V lost 5 bases, and 14 bases had no gene match. CDR3 sequence reads: CASSIPETGGLGETQYF. In DNA, the CDR3 is TGTGCCAGCAGTATCCCGGAGACAGGGGGCCTCGGGGAGACCCAGTACTTC.

The rearrangement links TRBV5-1 to TRBJ2-2; D is undetermined. The CDR3 loop spans 16 amino acids. Germline CDR1 reads SGHRS; CDR2 reads YFSETQ. The V and J ends lost 0 bases and 2 bases respectively, with 11 bases between them. CDR3 protein: CASSLAGVNNTGELFF. CDR3 coding DNA: TGCGCCAGCAGCTTGGCCGGCGTAAATAACACCGGGGAGCTGTTTTTT.

This clonotype occurred a few times. This could be a read error, since a much larger clone is one nucleotide away. The rearrangement links TRBV7-9 to TRBJ2-5; D gene unclear. Germline V CDR1 and CDR2: SEHNR, FQNEAQ (reference sequence). CDR3 length: 13 amino acids. Trimming shortened V by 6 bases and J by 11 bases, and 19 bases separated the two germline ends. CDR3 DNA sequence: TGTGCCAGCAGTTCACGGGCTTGGGGTGAGCAGTACTTC. Its protein product is CASSSRAWGEQYF.

The chain combines TRBV27 with TRBJ2-2, with TRBD2 matching over 10 bases. Germline assignment: CDR1 MNHEY and CDR2 SMNVEV (reference sequence). J lost 6 bases, V lost 5 bases, and 9 bases had no gene match. CDR3 length: 16 residues. The CDR3 coding sequence is TGTGCCAGCAGTCCACGGGCAGCGGGAGGGCCCGGGGAGCTGTTTTTT. Protein: CASSPRAAGGPGELFF.

Worth noting for this clonotype: Its ends do not fully match the called genes, so a read error is possible. This sequence joins TRBV13 and TRBJ2-1; D might be TRBD2 (6 bases). The DNA end favors TRBJ2-7, so the J call may be wrong. This CDR3 region has 15 residues. CDR1 is PRHDT, CDR2 FYEKMQ, per germline (reference sequence). CDR3 DNA: TGTGTCAGCAGCTTACCGCGGGAATCCTACAATGAGCAGTACTTC. This encodes CVSSLPRESYNEQYF.

This clonotype appeared a few times. This sequence joins TRBV7-3 and TRBJ2-1; D might be TRBD1 (6 bases). Germline values: CDR1 SGHTA, CDR2 FQGTGA. Trimming pared 5 bases from V and 0 bases from J, leaving 20 bases between. CDR3 length: 18 amino acids. This CDR3 is CASSAFKETGNSYNEQFF. The CDR3 bases are TGTGCCAGCAGCGCGTTTAAGGAGACAGGAAACTCCTACAATGAGCAGTTCTTC. Together with reference TRBV7-3 and TRBJ2-1, the CDR3 gives the full variable domain: GAGVSQTPSNKVTEKGKYVELRCDPISGHTALYWYRQSLGQGPEFLIYFQGTGAADDSGLPNDRFFAVRPEGSVSTLKIQRTERGDSAVYLCASSAFKETGNSYNEQFFGPGTRLTVL.

The chain carries TRBV5-6 and TRBJ1-2, with a weak D call TRBD1 (6 bases). Germline assignment: CDR1 SGHDT and CDR2 YYEEEE. The CDR3 extends over 14 amino acids. V shed 0 bases and J shed 4 bases, with 10 bases lying between them. The CDR3 nucleotides read TGTGCCAGCAGCTTGGATGGACAGATCTATGGCTACACCTTC. It yields the protein CASSLDGQIYGYTF.

Turning to this clonotype: A junction end diverges from the germline sequence, so it may reflect a read error. The chain links TRBV12-3 or TRBV12-4 to TRBJ2-7, with 7 bases lining up with TRBD1. There are 15 residues in the CDR3. CDR3 loop: CASSLAGKGGNEQYF. CDR3 nucleotides: TGTGCTAGCAGTTTAGCCGGGAAAGGGGGCAATGAGCAGTACTTC.

This clonotype turned up a few times. This chain connects TRBV7-8 to TRBJ1-4; TRBD1 matches at 7 bases. V was clipped by 5 bases and J by 2 bases; unmatched bases: 11. Germline V gene data show CDR1 as SGHVS and CDR2 as FQNEAQ. The CDR3 runs 17 residues. The CDR3 sequence: CASSARPLQGTNEKLFF. DNA for the CDR3: TGTGCCAGCAGCGCCCGCCCCTTACAGGGGACTAATGAAAAACTGTTTTTT.

The chain links TRBV19 to TRBJ2-7; TRBD2 matches at 11 bases. The CDR3 consists of 14 residues. V lost 9 bases, J lost 0 bases, and 4 bases stayed unmatched. Germline CDR1 LNHDA, CDR2 SQIVND (reference sequence). CDR3 loop: CASQTSGTSYEQYF. CDR3 sequence (DNA): TGTGCCAGCCAGACTAGCGGGACCTCCTACGAGCAGTACTTC.

This clonotype has only a few counts. The chain employs TRBV14 and TRBJ1-2; no clear D. CDR1 is SGHDN, CDR2 FVKESK, per germline. The CDR3 extends over 14 amino acids. V lost 1 base and J lost 3, with 9 bases in between. In nucleotides, the CDR3 is TGTGCCAGCAGCCAAGTACAAGACTACTATGGCTACACCTTC. Translated: CASSQVQDYYGYTF.

This clonotype was detected a few times. The V and J genes are TRBV7-6 and TRBJ2-7; tentatively, D is TRBD2 (5 bases). The germline V gene has CDR1 SGHVS and CDR2 FNYEAQ. The CDR3 runs to 13 residues. The V and J ends lost 5 bases and 6 bases respectively, with 14 bases between them. The CDR3 sequence is CASSPSGIGEQYF. CDR3 DNA sequence: TGTGCCAGCAGCCCCTCGGGGATCGGCGAGCAGTACTTC.